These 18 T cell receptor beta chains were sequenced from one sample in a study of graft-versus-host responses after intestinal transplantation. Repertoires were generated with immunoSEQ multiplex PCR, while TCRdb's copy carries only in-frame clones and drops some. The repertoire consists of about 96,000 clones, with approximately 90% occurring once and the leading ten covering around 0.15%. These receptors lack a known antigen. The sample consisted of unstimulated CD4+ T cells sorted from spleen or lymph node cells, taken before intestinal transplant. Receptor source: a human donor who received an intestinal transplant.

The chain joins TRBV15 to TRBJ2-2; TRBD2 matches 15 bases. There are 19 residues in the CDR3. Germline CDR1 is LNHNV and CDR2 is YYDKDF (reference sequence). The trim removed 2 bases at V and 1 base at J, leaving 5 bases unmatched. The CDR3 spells CATSRPGLAGGKNTGELFF. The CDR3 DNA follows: TGTGCCACCAGCAGACCCGGACTAGCGGGGGGGAAGAACACCGGGGAGCTGTTTTTT.

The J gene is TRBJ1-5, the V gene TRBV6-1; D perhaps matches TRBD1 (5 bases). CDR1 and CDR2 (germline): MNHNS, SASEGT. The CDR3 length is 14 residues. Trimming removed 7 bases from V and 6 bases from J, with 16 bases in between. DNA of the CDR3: TGTGCCAGCATATCGGGGGGAGGGAGTCAGCCCCAGCATTTT. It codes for CASISGGGSQPQHF.

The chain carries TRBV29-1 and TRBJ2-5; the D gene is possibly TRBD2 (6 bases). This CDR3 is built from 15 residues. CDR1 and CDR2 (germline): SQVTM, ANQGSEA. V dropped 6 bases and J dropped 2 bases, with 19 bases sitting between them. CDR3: CSVLPYSGAQETQYF. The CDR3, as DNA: TGCAGCGTGCTGCCGTATAGCGGAGCTCAAGAGACCCAGTACTTC.

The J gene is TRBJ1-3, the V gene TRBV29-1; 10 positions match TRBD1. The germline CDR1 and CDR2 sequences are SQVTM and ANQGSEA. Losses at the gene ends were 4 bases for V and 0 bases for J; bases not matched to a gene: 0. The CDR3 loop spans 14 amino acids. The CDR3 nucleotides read TGCAGCGTTGGACAGGGGGCCTCTGGAAACACCATATATTTT. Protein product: CSVGQGASGNTIYF.

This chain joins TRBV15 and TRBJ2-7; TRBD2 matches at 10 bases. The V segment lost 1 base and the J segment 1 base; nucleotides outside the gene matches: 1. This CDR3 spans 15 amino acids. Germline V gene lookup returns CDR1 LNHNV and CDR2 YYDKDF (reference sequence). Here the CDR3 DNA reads TGTGCCACCAGCAGAGGGACTAGCGGATCCTACGAGCAGTACTTC. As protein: CATSRGTSGSYEQYF.

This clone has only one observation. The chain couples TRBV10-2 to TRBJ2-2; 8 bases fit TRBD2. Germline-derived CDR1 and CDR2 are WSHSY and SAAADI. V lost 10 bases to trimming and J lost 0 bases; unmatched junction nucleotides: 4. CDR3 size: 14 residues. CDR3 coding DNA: TGCGCCACCCGAGCGGGAGCGAACACCGGGGAGCTGTTTTTT. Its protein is CATRAGANTGELFF.

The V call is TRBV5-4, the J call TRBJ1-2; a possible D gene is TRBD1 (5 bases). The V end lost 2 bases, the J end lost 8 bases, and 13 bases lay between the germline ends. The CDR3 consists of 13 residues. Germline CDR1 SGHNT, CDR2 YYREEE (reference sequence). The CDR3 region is CASSFSGGRGYTF. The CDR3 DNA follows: TGTGCCAGCAGCTTTTCGGGGGGACGCGGCTACACCTTC.

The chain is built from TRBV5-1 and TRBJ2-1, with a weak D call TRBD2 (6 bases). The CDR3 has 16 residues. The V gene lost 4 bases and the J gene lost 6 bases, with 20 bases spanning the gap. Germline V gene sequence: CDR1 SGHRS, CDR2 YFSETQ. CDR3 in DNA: TGCGCCAGCAGCCCCGACGGGGACTTTAGAATCAATGAGCAGTTCTTC. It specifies CASSPDGDFRINEQFF. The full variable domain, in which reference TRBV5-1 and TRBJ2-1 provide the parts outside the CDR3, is KAGVTQTPRYLIKTRGQQVTLSCSPISGHRSVSWYQQTPGQGLQFLFEYFSETQRNKGNFPGRFSGRQFSNSRSEMNVSTLELGDSALYLCASSPDGDFRINEQFFGPGTRLTVL.

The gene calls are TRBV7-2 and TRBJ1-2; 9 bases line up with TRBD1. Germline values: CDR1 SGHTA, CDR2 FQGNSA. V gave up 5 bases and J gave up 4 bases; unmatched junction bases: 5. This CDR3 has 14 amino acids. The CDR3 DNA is TGTGCCAGCAGCCTCACAGGGGGCCCCTATGGCTACACCTTC. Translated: CASSLTGGPYGYTF.

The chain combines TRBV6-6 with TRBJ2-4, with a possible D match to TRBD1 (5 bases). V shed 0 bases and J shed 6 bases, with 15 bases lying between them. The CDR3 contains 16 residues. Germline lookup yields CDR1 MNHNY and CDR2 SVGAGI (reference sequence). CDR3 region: CASSYSSQGWGNIQYF. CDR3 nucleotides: TGTGCCAGCAGTTACTCGTCCCAGGGCTGGGGAAACATTCAGTACTTC.

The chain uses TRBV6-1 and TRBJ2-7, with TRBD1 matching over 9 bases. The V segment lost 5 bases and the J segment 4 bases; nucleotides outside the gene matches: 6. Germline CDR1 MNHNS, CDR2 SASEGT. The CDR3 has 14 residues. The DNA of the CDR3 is TGTGCCAGCAGTCCCGGGACAGGGTATTACGAGCAGTACTTC. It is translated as CASSPGTGYYEQYF.

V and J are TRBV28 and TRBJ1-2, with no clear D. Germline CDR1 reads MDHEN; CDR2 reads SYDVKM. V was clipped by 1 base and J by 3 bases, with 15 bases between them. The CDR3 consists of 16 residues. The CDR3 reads CASSLSARDDYYGYTF. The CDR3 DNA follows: TGTGCCAGCAGTTTATCGGCCCGTGACGACTACTATGGCTACACCTTC.

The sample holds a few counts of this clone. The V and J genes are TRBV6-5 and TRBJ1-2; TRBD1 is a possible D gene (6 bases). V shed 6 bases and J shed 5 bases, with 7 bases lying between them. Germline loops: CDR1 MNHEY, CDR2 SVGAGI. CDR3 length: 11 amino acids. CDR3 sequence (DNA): TGTGCCAGCAGGGACAGTTATGGCTACACCTTC. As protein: CASRDSYGYTF.

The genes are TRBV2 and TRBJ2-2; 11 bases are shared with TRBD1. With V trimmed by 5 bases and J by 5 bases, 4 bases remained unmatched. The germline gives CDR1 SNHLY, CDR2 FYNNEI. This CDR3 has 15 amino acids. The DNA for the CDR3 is TGTGCCAGCAGTCGGGACAGGGGGGGTACCGGGGAGCTGTTTTTT. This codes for CASSRDRGGTGELFF.

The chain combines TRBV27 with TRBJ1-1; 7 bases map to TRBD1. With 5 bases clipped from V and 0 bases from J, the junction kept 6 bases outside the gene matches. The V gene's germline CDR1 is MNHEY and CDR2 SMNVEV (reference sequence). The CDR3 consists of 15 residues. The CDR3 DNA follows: TGTGCCAGCAGTCGCAGGGGACAGATGAACACTGAAGCTTTCTTT. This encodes CASSRRGQMNTEAFF.

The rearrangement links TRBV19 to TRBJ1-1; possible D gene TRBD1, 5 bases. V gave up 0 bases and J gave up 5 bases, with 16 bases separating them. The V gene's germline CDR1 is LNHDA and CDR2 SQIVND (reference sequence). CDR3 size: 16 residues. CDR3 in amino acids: CASSIDWGVKDTEAFF. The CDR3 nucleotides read TGTGCCAGTAGTATAGATTGGGGGGTAAAGGATACTGAAGCTTTCTTT.

The CDR3 here is CASSITGGPYGYTF. For the CDR3, the DNA is TGTGCCAGCAGCATCACAGGGGGCCCCTATGGCTACACCTTC. The chain links TRBV9 to TRBJ1-2; 9 bases align to TRBD1. Germline V gene data show CDR1 as SGDLS and CDR2 as YYNGEE. V dropped 4 bases and J dropped 4; count of bases not matched to a gene: 5. The CDR3 length is 14 residues.

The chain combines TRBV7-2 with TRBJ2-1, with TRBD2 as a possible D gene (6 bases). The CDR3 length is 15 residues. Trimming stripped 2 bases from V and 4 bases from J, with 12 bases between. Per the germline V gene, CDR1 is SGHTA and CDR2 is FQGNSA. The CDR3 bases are TGTGCCAGCAGCTTATGGGGTAGCGGATACAATGAGCAGTTCTTC. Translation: CASSLWGSGYNEQFF.